Sequencing of this T cell receptor (beta chain) was carried out in a study of blood T cell repertoires in COVID-19. The wider study: The United States, Italy and Spain provided the acute and convalescent COVID-19 samples.

Authors' data handling: Reference gene primer amplification gave nucleated cell count estimates. TCRdb's table, derived via immunoSEQ multiplex PCR, lists solely in-frame clones and lacks some. The V and J calls and the clone size are those of that table, but D and trimming were determined from the DNA. The sample holds about 27,000 clones, approximately 88% seen once. Germline lookup yields CDR1 SEHNR and CDR2 FQNEAQ (reference sequence). This CDR3 has 15 amino acids. Trimming removed 4 bases from V and 0 bases from J; junction bases left unmatched: 5. The sequenced sample was peripheral blood. The TCR originated in a woman aged 50 to 65 with active COVID-19. The V and J genes are TRBV7-9 and TRBJ2-7; 8 nucleotides align to TRBD1. The CDR3 coding sequence is TGTGCCAGCAGCTCCACCGGGACAGGCTCCTACGAGCAGTACTTC. Amino acids: CASSSTGTGSYEQYF. The variable domain in full, completed from reference TRBV7-9 and TRBJ2-7, reads DTGVSQNPRHKITKRGQNVTFRCDPISEHNRLYWYRQTLGQGPEFLTYFQNEAQLEKSRLLSDRFSAERPKGSFSTLEIQRTEQGDSAMYLCASSSTGTGSYEQYFGPGTRLTVT.